The next 26 T cell receptor beta chains were all read from a single sample in a study of cytomegalovirus exposure and HLA in healthy donors. Vbeta (60) and Jbeta (13) primers were used in the PCR. The assay was immunoSEQ multiplex PCR, and TCRdb's table has in-frame clones only and misses some. The profile covers around 160,000 clones, with roughly 79% appearing a single time and over 12% taken by the ten largest. Material: PBMCs. These receptors all stem from a man aged 50 to 60 in good health and CMV-seropositive.

V gene TRBV5-4 combines with J gene TRBJ2-3, with D possibly being TRBD2 (5 bases). The V end was cut by 0 bases, the J end by 4 bases, with 15 bases between. Germline CDR1 SGHNT, CDR2 YYREEE (reference sequence). The CDR3 runs to 16 residues. CDR3 amino acids: CASSLALATVPDTQYF. The CDR3 bases are TGTGCCAGCAGCTTGGCCTTAGCGACGGTCCCAGATACGCAGTATTTT.

This rearrangement joins TRBV19 to TRBJ2-1; 9 bases fit TRBD2. The germline gives CDR1 LNHDA, CDR2 SQIVND (reference sequence). CDR3 length: 14 amino acids. Trimming at V came to 10 bases and at J to 8 bases, leaving 12 bases not matched to a gene. The CDR3 DNA is TGTGCCAAGCCAGGGTCTAGCGGGGCCGATGAGCAGTTCTTC. The encoded protein is CAKPGSSGADEQFF.

The V and J genes are TRBV5-1 and TRBJ1-1, with TRBD1 matching 7 bases. J was trimmed by 11 bases and V by 1 base; bases with no gene match: 14. This CDR3 has 15 residues. Germline V gene lookup returns CDR1 SGHRS and CDR2 YFSETQ. The DNA for the CDR3 is TGCGCCAGCAGCTTGTTTCCTGGACAGGACCGGGGGGCTTTCTTT. It codes for CASSLFPGQDRGAFF.

This clone showed up just once. This sequence joins TRBV28 and TRBJ1-2; weak D call: TRBD1 (5 bases). This CDR3 region has 15 residues. Germline V lookup: CDR1 MDHEN, CDR2 SYDVKM. V was clipped by 5 bases and J by 0 bases, with 13 bases between them. The CDR3, as DNA: TGTGCCAGCAGTGCCGTGACAGAGACTAACTATGGCTACACCTTC. Amino acids: CASSAVTETNYGYTF.

Notes on this clone: At the DNA level, this CDR3 is encoded by other sequences in the same sample as well. The chain employs TRBV6-5 and TRBJ2-6; TRBD1 matches at 7 bases. The J segment lost 4 bases and the V segment lost 6 bases, leaving 6 bases of the junction unmatched. CDR1 and CDR2 from the germline V gene are MNHEY and SVGAGI. This CDR3 is 15 amino acids long. The DNA for the CDR3 is TGTGCCAGCAGCCCCGACAGGGCGGGGGCCAACGTCCTGACTTTC. It is translated as CASSPDRAGANVLTF.

The V call is TRBV9, the J call TRBJ2-2, with TRBD1 matching 8 bases. The CDR3 is 14 amino acids. V shed 3 bases and J 6 bases; nucleotides not matched to a gene: 4. Germline-derived CDR1 and CDR2 are SGDLS and YYNGEE. For the CDR3, the DNA is TGTGCCAGCAGCGCCGGACAGGGAGCCGGGGAGCTGTTTTTT. Amino acid sequence: CASSAGQGAGELFF.

The V call is TRBV7-2, the J call TRBJ1-2; 10 positions agree with TRBD1. The CDR3 runs 15 residues. The junction had 11 bases not matched to a gene; V was cut back by 6 bases and J by 7 bases. Germline lookup yields CDR1 SGHTA and CDR2 FQGNSA. CDR3: CASSSPQTGGGGYTF. CDR3 DNA sequence: TGTGCCAGCAGTTCCCCTCAGACAGGGGGCGGTGGCTACACCTTC.

The CDR3 DNA sequence: TGTGCCAGCAGCTCACAACCACAGAAAGACTATGGCTACACCTTC. Translated, it gives CASSSQPQKDYGYTF. The chain has TRBV9 and TRBJ1-2; D call uncertain. Germline V gives CDR1 SGDLS, CDR2 YYNGEE. The CDR3 is 15 residues long. V was shortened by 4 bases and J by 3 bases, with 16 bases between the two germline ends.

The table lists this clone with a count of one. The chain is built from TRBV28 and TRBJ1-2; maybe TRBD1 (6 bases). Germline assignment: CDR1 MDHEN and CDR2 SYDVKM. Trimming removed 5 bases from V and 2 bases from J, with 12 bases in between. The CDR3 length is 14 residues. CDR3 sequence: CASSLQGLNYGYTF. Here the CDR3 DNA reads TGTGCCAGCAGTCTTCAGGGGCTCAACTATGGCTACACCTTC.

The chain recombines TRBV9 with TRBJ2-2, with 13 bases that match TRBD2. Germline V gives CDR1 SGDLS, CDR2 YYNGEE. The V and J ends lost 4 bases and 3 bases, in that order; junction bases with no gene match: 6. The CDR3 contains 17 residues. The CDR3 is CASSPWTSGGYTGELFF. Written as DNA, the CDR3 is TGTGCCAGCAGCCCCTGGACTAGCGGGGGATACACCGGGGAGCTGTTTTTT. The full variable domain, with the rest looked up from reference TRBV9 and TRBJ2-2, is DSGVTQTPKHLITATGQRVTLRCSPRSGDLSVYWYQQSLDQGLQFLIQYYNGEERAKGNILERFSAQQFPDLHSELNLSSLELGDSALYFCASSPWTSGGYTGELFFGEGSRLTVL.

The chain uses TRBV5-1 and TRBJ2-5; D is ambiguous. Trimming left V 0 bases short and J 5 bases short, with 8 bases between. Germline V CDR1 and CDR2: SGHRS, YFSETQ. This CDR3 contains 13 residues. CDR3 DNA sequence: TGCGCCAGCAGCTTGGGTCAGGCCGAGACCCAGTACTTC. It yields the protein CASSLGQAETQYF.

The chain uses TRBV9 and TRBJ1-2; 7 nucleotides line up with TRBD1. Losses at the gene ends were 4 bases for V and 1 base for J; bases not matched to a gene: 10. Looked up from germline, CDR1 is SGDLS and CDR2 is YYNGEE. The CDR3 covers 16 residues. The CDR3 here is CASSPGTADFNYGYTF. The CDR3 DNA is TGTGCCAGCAGCCCGGGGACAGCTGATTTTAACTATGGCTACACCTTC.

V is TRBV6-1 and J is TRBJ2-5; 8 bases agree with TRBD2. Germline CDR1 MNHNS, CDR2 SASEGT. V shed 0 bases, J shed 5 bases, and the junction held 14 bases outside the gene matches. The CDR3 runs 18 residues. The CDR3 sequence is CASSEALLSGGFGETQYF. As DNA, the CDR3 is TGTGCCAGCAGTGAAGCGCTTCTGAGCGGGGGTTTCGGTGAGACCCAGTACTTC.

V and J are TRBV6-1 and TRBJ2-7, with TRBD2 identical over 7 bases. This CDR3 comprises 16 residues. The trim removed 2 bases at V and 2 bases at J, leaving 9 bases unmatched. Per the germline V gene, CDR1 is MNHNS and CDR2 is SASEGT. The CDR3 here is CASSEYGKRGTYEQYV. CDR3 coding DNA: TGTGCCAGCAGTGAATATGGGAAGCGGGGAACCTACGAGCAGTACGTC.

In DNA form, the CDR3 reads TGTGCCAGCAGCTTGGTCGGGGGGGCTGGAAACACCATATATTTT. Translating gives CASSLVGGAGNTIYF. The chain joins TRBV5-4 to TRBJ1-3; possible D gene TRBD1, 5 bases. Germline V gene data show CDR1 as SGHNT and CDR2 as YYREEE (reference sequence). With 0 bases removed from V and 2 bases from J, the gap between germline ends came to 9 bases. The CDR3 is 15 amino acids.

This chain connects TRBV5-1 to TRBJ2-1; TRBD1 matches at 11 bases. V lost 1 base, J lost 3 bases, and 15 bases stayed unmatched. In germline, CDR1 is SGHRS, CDR2 YFSETQ. This CDR3 region has 20 residues. CDR3 in amino acids: CASSLRGQGAPPGDYNEQFF. The CDR3 region has the DNA TGCGCCAGCAGCTTGCGCGGACAGGGGGCTCCGCCGGGGGACTACAATGAGCAGTTCTTC. Filled out from reference TRBV5-1 and TRBJ2-1, the complete variable domain reads KAGVTQTPRYLIKTRGQQVTLSCSPISGHRSVSWYQQTPGQGLQFLFEYFSETQRNKGNFPGRFSGRQFSNSRSEMNVSTLELGDSALYLCASSLRGQGAPPGDYNEQFFGPGTRLTVL.

This chain links TRBV5-8 with TRBJ2-1; D is undetermined. Trimming removed 1 base from V and 9 bases from J, with 8 bases in between. The germline V gene has CDR1 SGHTS and CDR2 YDEGEE. CDR3 length: 12 amino acids. CDR3 residues: CASSLSVGEQFF. In nucleotides, the CDR3 is TGTGCCAGCAGCTTGAGCGTGGGTGAGCAGTTCTTC.

This clone was counted a few times. J is TRBJ1-1 and V is TRBV7-9; D possibly corresponds to TRBD1 (5 bases). The CDR3 consists of 14 residues. CDR1 is SEHNR and CDR2 is FQNEAQ in the germline V gene (reference sequence). V was trimmed by 6 bases and J by 1 base, leaving 12 bases between them. CDR3 residues: CASREGSANTEAFF. The CDR3 DNA reads as TGTGCCAGCAGGGAGGGGTCAGCGAACACTGAAGCTTTCTTT.

V usage is TRBV18 and J usage is TRBJ1-2; D not certain. This CDR3 is 15 amino acids long. Germline CDR1 KGHSH, CDR2 LQKENI. Deletions cut 2 bases from V and 6 bases from J, with 16 bases between. The CDR3 sequence is CASSPEVFLSDGYTF. The CDR3 coding sequence is TGTGCCAGCTCACCAGAAGTGTTTCTCTCGGATGGCTACACCTTC.

The chain combines TRBV7-9 with TRBJ2-7, with D possibly matching TRBD1 (6 bases). V gave up 3 bases and J gave up 3 bases, with 24 bases separating them. Germline-derived CDR1 and CDR2 are SEHNR and FQNEAQ (reference sequence). The CDR3 loop spans 18 amino acids. CDR3 region: CASSLEPRSQGPLYEQYF. The CDR3 DNA sequence: TGTGCCAGCAGCTTGGAGCCAAGATCACAGGGCCCCCTCTACGAGCAGTACTTC. Using reference TRBV7-9 and TRBJ2-7 for the parts outside the CDR3, the full variable domain is DTGVSQNPRHKITKRGQNVTFRCDPISEHNRLYWYRQTLGQGPEFLTYFQNEAQLEKSRLLSDRFSAERPKGSFSTLEIQRTEQGDSAMYLCASSLEPRSQGPLYEQYFGPGTRLTVT.

This clone was detected a few times. The chain uses TRBV7-2 and TRBJ1-5, with D possibly TRBD1 on 5 matching bases. This CDR3 has 14 residues. Between the trimmed V and J ends, which lost 4 bases and 3 bases, there was a span of 10 bases. CDR1 SGHTA and CDR2 FQGNSA come from the germline V gene. CDR3 nucleotide sequence: TGTGCCAGCAGCTGGGCAGGGTCCAATCAGCCCCAGCATTTT. It is translated as CASSWAGSNQPQHF.

The chain combines TRBV7-2 with TRBJ2-7, with a tentative D call TRBD2 (7 bases). V was trimmed by 0 bases and J by 7 bases, leaving 13 bases between them. The CDR3 covers 14 residues. CDR1 and CDR2 (germline): SGHTA, FQGNSA. The CDR3 DNA sequence: TGTGCCAGCAGCTTAGCGTTCGGGGGGCGGGAGCAGTACTTC. Translated, it gives CASSLAFGGREQYF.

This clone appeared once. In nucleotides, the CDR3 is TGTGCCAGCAGCTTGACTAGCGGGGGGAAAGAGACCCAGTACTTC. Residues: CASSLTSGGKETQYF. The chain employs TRBV11-2 and TRBJ2-5; TRBD2 agrees at 13 bases. The CDR3 has 15 residues. With 3 bases clipped from V and 3 bases from J, the junction kept 1 base outside the gene matches. Germline V CDR1 and CDR2: SGHAT, FQNNGV. Full variable domain (outside the CDR3, taken from reference TRBV11-2 and TRBJ2-5): EAGVAQSPRYKIIEKRQSVAFWCNPISGHATLYWYQQILGQGPKLLIQFQNNGVVDDSQLPKDRFSAERLKGVDSTLKIQPAKLEDSAVYLCASSLTSGGKETQYFGPGTRLLVL.

The gene calls are TRBV5-1 and TRBJ2-5, with TRBD1 matching over 7 bases. TRBJ2-7 explains the end of the DNA better; the J call may be wrong. The CDR3 totals 13 residues. The germline V gene has CDR1 SGHRS and CDR2 YFSETQ. The CDR3: CASSFEGQYEQYF. The CDR3 DNA is TGCGCCAGCAGCTTTGAGGGACAGTACGAGCAGTACTTC.

V usage is TRBV7-2 and J usage is TRBJ1-5, with TRBD1 as a possible D gene (6 bases). The CDR3 covers 14 residues. Germline V lookup: CDR1 SGHTA, CDR2 FQGNSA. The V end lost 2 bases, the J end lost 2 bases, and 7 bases lay between the germline ends. The CDR3 protein is CASSLYRGNQPQHF. The CDR3 nucleotides read TGTGCCAGCAGCTTATACAGGGGCAATCAGCCCCAGCATTTT.

V and J are TRBV19 and TRBJ1-1; D might be TRBD1 (5 bases). Germline V gene lookup returns CDR1 LNHDA and CDR2 SQIVND (reference sequence). Trimming shortened V by 5 bases and J by 7 bases, and 11 bases separated the two germline ends. The CDR3 length is 12 residues. Here the CDR3 reads CASSDRTGEAFF. CDR3 nucleotide sequence: TGTGCCAGTAGTGACAGAACAGGTGAAGCTTTCTTT.